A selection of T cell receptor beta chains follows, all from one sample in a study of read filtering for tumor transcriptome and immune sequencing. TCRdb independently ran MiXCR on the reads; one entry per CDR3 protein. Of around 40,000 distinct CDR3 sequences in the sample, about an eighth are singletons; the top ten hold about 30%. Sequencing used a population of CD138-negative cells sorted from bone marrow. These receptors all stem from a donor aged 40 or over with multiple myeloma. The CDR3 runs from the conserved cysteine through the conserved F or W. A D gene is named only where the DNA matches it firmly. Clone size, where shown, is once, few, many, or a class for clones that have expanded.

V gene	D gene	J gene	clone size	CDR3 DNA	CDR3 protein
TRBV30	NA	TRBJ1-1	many	TGTGCCTGGAGTGTAGGGGCCTGGAACACTGAAGCTTTCTTT	CAWSVGAWNTEAFF
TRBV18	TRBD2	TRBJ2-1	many	TGTGCCAGCTCAACGCCCCCAGCGGGGGGCCGAAATGAGCAGTTCTTC	CASSTPPAGGRNEQFF
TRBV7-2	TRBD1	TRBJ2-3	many	TGTGCCAGCAGCTTCCAGGGGGCGCGGACAGATACGCAGTATTTT	CASSFQGARTDTQYF
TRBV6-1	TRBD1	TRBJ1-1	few	TGTGCCAGCGGACCGGGACAGGGTCGCGACACTGAAGCTTTCTTT	CASGPGQGRDTEAFF
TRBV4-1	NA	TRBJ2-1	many	TGCGCCAGCAGCCCCGGGGTGGCCGGCAATGAGCAGTTCTTC	CASSPGVAGNEQFF
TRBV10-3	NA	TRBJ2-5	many	TGTGCCATCAGTGATGGGCGGGGCCTGCAAGAGACCCAGTACTTC	CAISDGRGLQETQYF
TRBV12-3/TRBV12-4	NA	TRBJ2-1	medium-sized	TGTGCCAGCAGTTCGCCGGGGGATGGGGACAATGAGCAGTTCTTC	CASSSPGDGDNEQFF
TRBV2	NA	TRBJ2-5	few	TGTGCCAGCAGTGAAGTAGGGGCCCAGTACTTC	CASSEVGAQYF
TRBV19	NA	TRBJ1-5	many	TGTGCCAGTAGTATGGCACAGGGTGGCAATCAGCCCCAGCATTTT	CASSMAQGGNQPQHF
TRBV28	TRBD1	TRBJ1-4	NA	TGTGCCAGCACCACCGGAGCAGGGGGTAATGAAAAACTGTTTTTT	CASTTGAGGNEKLFF
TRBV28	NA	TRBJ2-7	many	TGTGCCAGCAGCACGTGGTACGAGCAGTACTTC	CASSTWYEQYF
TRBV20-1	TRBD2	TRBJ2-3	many	TGCAGTGCCCGTGGACTAGCGGATACTACAGATACGCAGTATTTT	CSARGLADTTDTQYF
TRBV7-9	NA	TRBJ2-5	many	TGTGCCAGCAATCTAGAAGGGTCTCTGGAGACCCAGTACTTC	CASNLEGSLETQYF
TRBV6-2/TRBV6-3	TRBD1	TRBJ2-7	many	TGTGCCAGCAGTTACTCGACAGGGGGCTTCGAGCAGTACTTC	CASSYSTGGFEQYF
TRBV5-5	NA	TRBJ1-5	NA	TGTGCCAGCAGCTTTACAGGGAGCAATCAGCCCCAGCATTTT	CASSFTGSNQPQHF
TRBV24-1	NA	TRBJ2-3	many	TGTGCCACCAGTGATCCTAGGGATACGCAGTATTTT	CATSDPRDTQYF
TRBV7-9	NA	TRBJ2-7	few	TGTGCCAGCAGCTTGATTCAGGGCCCAAGCTCCTACGAGCAGTACTTC	CASSLIQGPSSYEQYF
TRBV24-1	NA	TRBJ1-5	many	TGTGCCACCAGTGCCCAGGGAAATCAGCCCCAGCATTTT	CATSAQGNQPQHF
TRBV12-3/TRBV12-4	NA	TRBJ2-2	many	TGTGCCAGCAGTAACGACAGCCTGGCCCTTACCGGGGAGCTGTTTTTT	CASSNDSLALTGELFF
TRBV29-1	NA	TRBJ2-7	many	TGCAGCGTTGGTCTGGGAAGCTCCTACGAGCAGTACTTC	CSVGLGSSYEQYF
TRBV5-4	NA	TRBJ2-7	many	TGTGCCAGCAGCTTGGGAGGGCGGGTTACCTACGAGCAGTACTTC	CASSLGGRVTYEQYF
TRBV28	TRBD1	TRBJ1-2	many	TGTGCCAGCAAGATTACAGGGGCCTATGGCTACACCTTC	CASKITGAYGYTF
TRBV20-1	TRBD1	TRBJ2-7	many	TGCAGCGGCGGGACAGGGGGCAACGAGCAGTACTTC	CSGGTGGNEQYF
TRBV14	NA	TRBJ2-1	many	TGTGCCAGCAGCCTGTTAGTGGGATCCTACAATGAGCAGTTCTTC	CASSLLVGSYNEQFF
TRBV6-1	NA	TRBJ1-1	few	TGTGCCAGCAGTGATTCGGCCAGTCTCCCAGCTTTCTTT	CASSDSASLPAFF
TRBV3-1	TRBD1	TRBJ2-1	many	TGTGCCAGCAGCCAAGGACAGGGTCTATATGAGCAGTTCTTC	CASSQGQGLYEQFF
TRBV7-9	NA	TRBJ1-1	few	TGTGCCAGCAGCCCTTTTCTCGCGGACACTGAAGCTTTCTTT	CASSPFLADTEAFF
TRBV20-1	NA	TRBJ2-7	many	TGCAGTGCCCACAGAACGACCTACGAGCAGTACTTC	CSAHRTTYEQYF
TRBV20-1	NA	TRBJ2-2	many	TGCAGTGCCCGCCAGGGTTGGGACACCGGGGAGCTGTTTTTT	CSARQGWDTGELFF
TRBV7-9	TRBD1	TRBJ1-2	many	TGTGCCAGCAGCCCCGGGACAGGGGCTAGCCTCTACACCTTC	CASSPGTGASLYTF
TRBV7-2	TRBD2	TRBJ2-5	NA	TGTGCCAGCCTCCAGGCGGGGGGAGAGACCCTGTACTTC	CASLQAGGETLYF
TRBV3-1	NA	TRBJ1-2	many	TGTGCCAGCAGTCAGACGAGGACAGCTCTGGGCTACACCTTC	CASSQTRTALGYTF
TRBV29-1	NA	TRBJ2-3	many	TGCAGCGTTGAACGGGATGTAGATACGCAGTATTTT	CSVERDVDTQYF
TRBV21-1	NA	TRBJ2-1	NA	TGTGCCAGCAGCCTCTTCCAGGGGTTCTCCTACAATGAGCTGTTCTTC	CASSLFQGFSYNELFF
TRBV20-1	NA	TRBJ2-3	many	TGCAGTGCCCCGGAGGGGTCGGGGATACACAGAGATACGCAGTATTTT	CSAPEGSGIHRDTQYF
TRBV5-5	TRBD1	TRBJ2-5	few	TGTGCCAGCAGCCCCGGCCAGGGGGCTGTTGGGACCCAGTACTTC	CASSPGQGAVGTQYF
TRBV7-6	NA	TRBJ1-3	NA	TGTGCCAGCAGCCTCGACACCTCTGGAAACACCATATATTTT	CASSLDTSGNTIYF
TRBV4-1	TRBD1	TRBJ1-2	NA	TGCGCCAGCAGCCAAGAAACGGGACAGGGAACCTTCGGCTATGGCTACACCTTC	CASSQETGQGTFGYGYTF
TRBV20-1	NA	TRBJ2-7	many	TGCAGTGCTAGAGTCCCCGGTTCCTACGAGCAGTACTTC	CSARVPGSYEQYF
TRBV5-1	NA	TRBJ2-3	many	TGCGCCAGCAGCTCGGGTATAGATACGCAGTATTTT	CASSSGIDTQYF
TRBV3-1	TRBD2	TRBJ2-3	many	TGTGCCAGCAGCCAGGTATGGTTGCGGGAGTCTAGCACAGATACGCAGTATTTT	CASSQVWLRESSTDTQYF
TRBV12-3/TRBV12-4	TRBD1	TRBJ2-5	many	TGTGCCAGCAGTCAACAGGGGGCCCAGACCCAGTACTTC	CASSQQGAQTQYF
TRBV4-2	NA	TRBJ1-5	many	TGTGCCAGCAGCCAAGATCCCAGGGCTGATCAGCCCCAGCATTTT	CASSQDPRADQPQHF
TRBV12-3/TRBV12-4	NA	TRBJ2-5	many	TGTGCCAGCAACCTCACACCCAACCAAGAGACCCAGTACTTC	CASNLTPNQETQYF
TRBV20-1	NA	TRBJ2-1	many	TGCAGTGCTAGTCCCAGTGGGTCCAAAGTTAATGAGCAGTTCTTC	CSASPSGSKVNEQFF
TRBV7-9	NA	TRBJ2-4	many	TGTGCCAGCAGCCAAACGTCCTTTCTAGCCAAAAACATTCAGTACTTC	CASSQTSFLAKNIQYF
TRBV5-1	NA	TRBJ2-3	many	TGCGCCAGCAGGGACGGGGGTGTTACAGATACGCAGTATTTT	CASRDGGVTDTQYF
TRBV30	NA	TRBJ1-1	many	TGTGCCTGGAGGGTAGCAGGAGGGTTCGGCACTGAAGCTTTCTTT	CAWRVAGGFGTEAFF
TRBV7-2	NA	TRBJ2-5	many	TGTGCCAGCAGCTTATCGCGCCAAGAGACCCAGTACTTC	CASSLSRQETQYF
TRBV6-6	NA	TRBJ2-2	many	TGTGCCTCTCGCAGTCCGGCCACCGGGGAGCTGTTTTTT	CASRSPATGELFF
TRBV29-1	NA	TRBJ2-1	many	TGCAGCGTAGGAGGACTCTCCAATGAGCAGTTCTTC	CSVGGLSNEQFF
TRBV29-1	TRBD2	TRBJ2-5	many	TGCAGCGTTGTAATGGGGGGGGGGGAGACCCAGTACTTC	CSVVMGGGETQYF
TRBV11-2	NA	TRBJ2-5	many	TGTGCCAGCAGCTTGGGCCTGGGAGAGACCCAGTACTTC	CASSLGLGETQYF
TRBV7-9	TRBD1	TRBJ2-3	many	TGTGCCAGCAGCCACCCGGACAGGGGTAGAAATACGCAGTATTTT	CASSHPDRGRNTQYF
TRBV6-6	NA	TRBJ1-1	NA	TGTGCCAGCAGCCAGACTCGTAACACTGAAGCTTTCTTT	CASSQTRNTEAFF
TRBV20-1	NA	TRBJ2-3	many	TGCAGTGCTCTCTCGGGGACAGATACGCAGTATTTT	CSALSGTDTQYF
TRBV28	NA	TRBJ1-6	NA	TGTGCCAGCAGTTTAAGCAAGGATGGGTCACCCCTCCACTTT	CASSLSKDGSPLHF
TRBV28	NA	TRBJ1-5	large	TGTGCCAGCAGTCGCGGGGGCGGCGTGCTGCCCCAGCATTTT	CASSRGGGVLPQHF
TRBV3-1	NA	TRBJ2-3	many	TGTGCCAGCAGCCAAGATTCGTCTAGCACAGATACGCAGTATTTT	CASSQDSSSTDTQYF
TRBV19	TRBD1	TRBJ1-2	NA	TGTGCCAGTCGGGAGACAGGGGGCGCTGGCTACACCTTC	CASRETGGAGYTF